This T cell receptor beta chain is from a study of T cells in Graves' hyperthyroidism and ophthalmopathy. Researchers took RNA transcripts and amplified the TCR beta CDR3 regions from them. TCR CDR3 regions were first amplified by RT-PCR with HTBI primers. TCRdb re-called the multiplex PCR reads through MiXCR, storing one row per CDR3 protein. The sample records 400,000 to 500,000 distinct CDR3 sequences, roughly 14% being singletons. The CDR3 sequence is 13 residues long. Deletions cut 8 bases from V and 0 bases from J, with 9 bases between. In making diagnoses, clinical symptoms, serum thyroxine and TRAb, thyroid ultrasound and orbital computed tomography were all used. The PBMCs were taken from 10 ml of fresh peripheral blood. This clonotype was found many times.

The chain has TRBV12-3 or TRBV12-4 and TRBJ2-3; tentatively, D is TRBD1 (5 bases). Sequencing used blood. The TCR comes from a man aged 18 to 35 with Graves' ophthalmopathy. CDR3 sequence reads: CASRAGSTDTQYF. CDR3 coding DNA: TGTGCCAGCCGGGCAGGGAGCACAGATACGCAGTATTTT.